This T cell receptor beta chain is drawn from a study of blood T cell repertoires in COVID-19. Looking at the study overall: Sites across the United States, Italy and Spain contributed samples from acute and convalescent COVID-19. The analysed material was cDNA or gDNA that came from T cells, B-cell-depleted T cells, or PBMCs.

Germline V gives CDR1 ENHRY, CDR2 SYGVKD. The trim removed 3 bases at V and 7 bases at J, leaving 6 bases unmatched. The CDR3 contains 15 residues. In the authors' methods: For nucleated cells, counts were estimated from reference gene primer amplification. Assay: immunoSEQ multiplex PCR; the TCRdb copy retains only in-frame clones and omits some. The DNA was the basis for D and trimming; V, J and clone size are from that table. This table holds about 94,000 clones, about 80% found once. The TCR sequence derives from a man aged 55-75 years with acute or convalescent COVID-19. This sequence joins TRBV10-3 and TRBJ2-7, with 13 bases fitting TRBD2. The sequenced material came from peripheral blood. CDR3 loop: CAISDTSGGAEEQYF. The CDR3 region has the DNA TGTGCCATCAGTGACACTAGCGGGGGGGCGGAAGAGCAGTACTTC.